These T cell receptor beta chains were read from a single sample in a study of cytomegalovirus exposure and HLA in healthy donors. The repertoire was sequenced with immunoSEQ multiplex PCR; TCRdb's copy has only in-frame clones and lacks some. The top ten clones hold 3% to 4.5% of a sample with 200,000 or so clones, over 70% of them seen once. What was sequenced was PBMCs. Receptors originate from a man aged 50-59 years in good health and CMV-seronegative. Each CDR3 is given with its conserved first and last residue. Fields, in order: D gene, CDR3 length, V gene, J gene, clone size, CDR3 protein, CDR3 DNA. D genes are given only for firm matches. Only some rows state a clone size, as once, few, many or a class for expanded clones.

D: NA; length: 15; V: TRBV5-1; J: TRBJ2-3; size: NA; CDR3: CASSTSTGVTDTQYF; DNA: TGCGCCAGCAGCACCTCGACGGGGGTTACAGATACGCAGTATTTT
D: TRBD1; length: 15; V: TRBV9; J: TRBJ1-5; size: NA; CDR3: CASSPGQGGNQPQHF; DNA: TGTGCCAGCAGCCCGGGGCAGGGGGGCAATCAGCCCCAGCATTTT
D: TRBD1; length: 14; V: TRBV6-5; J: TRBJ2-1; size: few; CDR3: CASSPGQLYNEQFF; DNA: TGTGCCAGCAGTCCGGGACAGTTATACAATGAGCAGTTCTTC
D: NA; length: 16; V: TRBV2; J: TRBJ1-5; size: NA; CDR3: CASSVRQEASNQPQHF; DNA: TGTGCCAGCAGTGTAAGACAGGAAGCTAGCAATCAGCCCCAGCATTTT
D: NA; length: 14; V: TRBV10-3; J: TRBJ2-5; size: NA; CDR3: CAISSGGSQETQYF; DNA: TGTGCCATCAGTTCGGGGGGCTCTCAAGAGACCCAGTACTTC
D: NA; length: 13; V: TRBV30; J: TRBJ1-1; size: NA; CDR3: CAWSVNQRTEAFF; DNA: TGTGCCTGGAGTGTGAACCAGAGGACTGAAGCTTTCTTT
D: NA; length: 12; V: TRBV6-5; J: TRBJ2-1; size: NA; CDR3: CASSSSGVAEFF; DNA: TGTGCCAGCAGTTCTTCAGGGGTCGCCGAGTTCTTC
D: NA; length: 16; V: TRBV15; J: TRBJ1-5; size: NA; CDR3: CATSRITGTQNQPQHF; DNA: TGTGCCACCAGCAGAATTACCGGGACACAAAATCAGCCCCAGCATTTT
D: TRBD1; length: 16; V: TRBV7-2; J: TRBJ1-1; size: NA; CDR3: CASSLRRGQGNTEAFF; DNA: TGTGCCAGCAGCTTACGACGTGGACAGGGGAACACTGAAGCTTTCTTT
D: NA; length: 16; V: TRBV6-1; J: TRBJ1-5; size: NA; CDR3: CASSEALVEGGQPQHF; DNA: TGTGCCAGCAGTGAAGCGCTGGTGGAGGGAGGGCAGCCCCAGCATTTT
D: NA; length: 14; V: TRBV5-6; J: TRBJ1-2; size: NA; CDR3: CASSLGLRGSGYTF; DNA: TGTGCCAGCAGCTTGGGCCTGCGGGGGAGCGGCTACACCTTC
D: NA; length: 14; V: TRBV7-8; J: TRBJ1-1; size: NA; CDR3: CASSLGPRDTEAFF; DNA: TGTGCCAGCAGCTTAGGGCCCCGGGACACTGAAGCTTTCTTT
D: TRBD2; length: 15; V: TRBV27; J: TRBJ2-7; size: few; CDR3: CASSLERGKVYEQYF; DNA: TGTGCCAGCAGTTTAGAGCGGGGGAAGGTCTACGAGCAGTACTTC
D: TRBD1; length: 14; V: TRBV13; J: TRBJ2-1; size: NA; CDR3: CASSFGQGAPEQFF; DNA: TGTGCCAGCAGCTTCGGACAGGGGGCGCCCGAGCAGTTCTTC
D: TRBD1; length: 15; V: TRBV9; J: TRBJ1-2; size: NA; CDR3: CASSGQGSLRYGYTF; DNA: TGTGCCAGCAGCGGACAGGGCTCACTTAGATATGGCTACACCTTC
D: TRBD2; length: 17; V: TRBV6-4; J: TRBJ2-3; size: NA; CDR3: CAIALGGAGTSTDTQYF; DNA: TGTGCCATCGCCCTCGGGGGGGCCGGGACTAGCACAGATACGCAGTATTTT
D: TRBD1; length: 14; V: TRBV4-2; J: TRBJ1-1; size: NA; CDR3: CASSPQGGNTEAFF; DNA: TGTGCCAGCAGCCCCCAGGGGGGGAACACTGAAGCTTTCTTT
D: TRBD1; length: 16; V: TRBV4-2; J: TRBJ2-7; size: NA; CDR3: CASSQERGQGAREQYF; DNA: TGTGCCAGCAGCCAAGAACGAGGACAGGGGGCGCGCGAGCAGTACTTC
D: TRBD1; length: 17; V: TRBV6-1; J: TRBJ1-6; size: NA; CDR3: CASSASDRGSYNSPLHF; DNA: TGTGCCAGCAGTGCCTCGGACAGGGGCTCCTATAATTCACCCCTCCACTTT
D: TRBD1; length: 15; V: TRBV2; J: TRBJ1-3; size: NA; CDR3: CASSVRGQAGNTIYF; DNA: TGTGCCAGCAGTGTGAGGGGGCAGGCGGGAAACACCATATATTTT
D: NA; length: 14; V: TRBV30; J: TRBJ2-5; size: few; CDR3: CAWSVSAASETQYF; DNA: TGTGCCTGGAGTGTATCGGCAGCGAGCGAGACCCAGTACTTC
D: NA; length: 15; V: TRBV5-1; J: TRBJ2-5; size: NA; CDR3: CASSFYAGASREQYF; DNA: TGCGCCAGCAGCTTTTATGCGGGGGCCTCAAGAGAGCAGTACTTC
D: NA; length: 15; V: TRBV7-8; J: TRBJ1-1; size: NA; CDR3: CASSLGGGRYTEAFF; DNA: TGTGCCAGCAGCTTAGGAGGGGGTCGTTACACTGAAGCTTTCTTT
D: NA; length: 17; V: TRBV7-9; J: TRBJ2-6; size: NA; CDR3: CASSWAGAYSGANVLTF; DNA: TGTGCCAGCAGCTGGGCGGGGGCCTACTCTGGGGCCAACGTCCTGACTTTC
D: NA; length: 12; V: TRBV7-9; J: TRBJ2-6; size: NA; CDR3: CAILYGANVLTF; DNA: TGTGCCATACTATACGGGGCCAACGTCCTGACTTTC
D: NA; length: 13; V: TRBV12-5; J: TRBJ1-3; size: NA; CDR3: CASGLPEGQTSDF; DNA: TGTGCTAGTGGTTTGCCAGAGGGTCAGACTTCGGATTTT
D: NA; length: 12; V: TRBV19; J: TRBJ1-5; size: NA; CDR3: CASHEGGQPQHF; DNA: TGTGCCAGTCACGAAGGGGGTCAGCCCCAGCATTTT
D: TRBD2; length: 19; V: TRBV9; J: TRBJ2-1; size: NA; CDR3: CASSPGGLAGARPYNEQFF; DNA: TGTGCCAGCAGCCCCGGTGGACTAGCGGGGGCCCGCCCCTACAATGAGCAGTTCTTC
D: NA; length: 15; V: TRBV7-9; J: TRBJ2-5; size: NA; CDR3: CSSSLIQGPMETQYF; DNA: TGTTCCAGCAGCTTAATACAGGGCCCTATGGAGACCCAGTACTTC
D: NA; length: 13; V: TRBV27; J: TRBJ1-1; size: NA; CDR3: CASSLKIGALAFF; DNA: TGTGCCAGCAGTTTAAAGATCGGTGCTTTGGCTTTCTTT
D: TRBD2; length: 15; V: TRBV10-3; J: TRBJ2-1; size: NA; CDR3: CAISRTSGGYNEQFF; DNA: TGTGCCATCAGTAGGACTAGCGGGGGGTACAATGAGCAGTTCTTC
D: TRBD1; length: 17; V: TRBV5-6; J: TRBJ1-1; size: NA; CDR3: CASSPLGPGGRVAEAFF; DNA: TGTGCCAGCAGCCCCCTGGGCCCAGGGGGCAGGGTAGCTGAAGCTTTCTTT
D: TRBD1; length: 16; V: TRBV9; J: TRBJ2-7; size: NA; CDR3: CASSVERDRPRQEQYF; DNA: TGTGCCAGCAGCGTAGAACGGGACAGGCCCCGTCAGGAGCAGTACTTC
D: NA; length: 14; V: TRBV29-1; J: TRBJ2-3; size: NA; CDR3: CSVRARGLTDTQYF; DNA: TGCAGCGTTAGGGCCAGGGGCCTGACAGATACGCAGTATTTT
D: TRBD1; length: 13; V: TRBV29-1; J: TRBJ1-4; size: NA; CDR3: CSVTAGGKEKLFF; DNA: TGCAGCGTTACGGCAGGGGGGAAGGAAAAACTGTTTTTT
D: TRBD2; length: 14; V: TRBV5-1; J: TRBJ2-5; size: NA; CDR3: CASSLASGEETQYF; DNA: TGCGCCAGCAGCTTGGCTAGCGGGGAAGAGACCCAGTACTTC
D: NA; length: 15; V: TRBV4-3; J: TRBJ1-1; size: NA; CDR3: CASSHGGTVNTEAFF; DNA: TGCGCCAGCAGCCACGGCGGGACGGTGAACACTGAAGCTTTCTTT
D: NA; length: 14; V: TRBV6-5; J: TRBJ2-5; size: NA; CDR3: CASNTGDSQETQYF; DNA: TGTGCCAGCAACACAGGGGACTCCCAAGAGACCCAGTACTTC
D: TRBD1; length: 15; V: TRBV4-1; J: TRBJ2-7; size: NA; CDR3: CASSQVQGVNYEQYF; DNA: TGCGCCAGCAGCCAAGTACAGGGGGTTAACTACGAGCAGTACTTC
D: NA; length: 13; V: TRBV5-4; J: TRBJ2-5; size: NA; CDR3: CASSLDSGNRQYF; DNA: TGTGCCAGCAGCTTGGATTCAGGGAACCGGCAGTACTTC
D: NA; length: 11; V: TRBV20-1; J: TRBJ2-7; size: NA; CDR3: CSARDTYEQYF; DNA: TGCAGTGCTAGGGACACTTACGAGCAGTACTTC
D: TRBD2; length: 15; V: TRBV10-2; J: TRBJ2-5; size: NA; CDR3: CASAWESGGRETQYF; DNA: TGCGCCAGCGCCTGGGAGAGCGGGGGGCGGGAGACCCAGTACTTC
D: NA; length: 16; V: TRBV9; J: TRBJ2-1; size: NA; CDR3: CASSVATGSSYNEQFF; DNA: TGTGCCAGCAGCGTAGCGACGGGAAGCTCCTACAATGAGCAGTTCTTC
D: NA; length: 17; V: TRBV5-4; J: TRBJ2-5; size: NA; CDR3: CASSFGQRGHGGETQYF; DNA: TGTGCCAGCAGCTTCGGTCAGCGCGGGCACGGAGGAGAGACCCAGTACTTC